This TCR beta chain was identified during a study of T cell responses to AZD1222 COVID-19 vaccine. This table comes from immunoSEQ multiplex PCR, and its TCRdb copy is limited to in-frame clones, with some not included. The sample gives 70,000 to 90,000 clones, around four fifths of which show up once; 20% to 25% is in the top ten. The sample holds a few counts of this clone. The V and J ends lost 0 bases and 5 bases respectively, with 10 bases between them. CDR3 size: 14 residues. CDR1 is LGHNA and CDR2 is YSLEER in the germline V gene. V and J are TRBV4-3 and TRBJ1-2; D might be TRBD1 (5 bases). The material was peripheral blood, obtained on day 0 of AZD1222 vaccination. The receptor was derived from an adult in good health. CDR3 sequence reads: CASSQDQGGYGYTF. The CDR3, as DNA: TGCGCCAGCAGCCAAGATCAGGGCGGTTATGGCTACACCTTC.